This TCR beta chain was obtained from a study of shared clonotypes between healthy human individuals. Turning to the study itself: Researchers assigned three CD4 naive, three CD4 memory, two CD8 naive and one CD8 memory plate to each donor. Findings and caveats of the study: Depth was large, yet rarefaction showed that sorted-subset sequencing was incomplete. Naive subsets usually exceeded memory subsets in estimated richness.

Measured with immunoSEQ multiplex PCR; TCRdb has only the in-frame clones, and not every one. This table holds roughly 1,000,000 clones, approximately 78% found once. There are 14 residues in the CDR3. V shed 1 base and J 6 bases; nucleotides not matched to a gene: 5. CDR1 is GTSNPN, CDR2 SVGIG, per germline (reference sequence). As to this clone: Antigen unknown.

The gene calls are TRBV30 and TRBJ1-5, with 8 positions matching TRBD1. The specimen was memory CD4+ T cells from PBMCs. Subset noted: CD45RA-negative fraction. The source is a man in his late teens or twenties in good health. Some clones in this sample may be carry-over from other donors' samples. This CDR3 is CAWSERTGSQPQHF. CDR3 nucleotides: TGTGCCTGGAGTGAAAGGACAGGGAGTCAGCCCCAGCATTTT. Full variable domain (remainder filled in from reference TRBV30 and TRBJ1-5): SQTIHQWPATLVQPVGSPLSLECTVEGTSNPNLYWYRQAAGRGLQLLFYSVGIGQISSEVPQNLSASRPQDRQFILSSKKLLLSDSGFYLCAWSERTGSQPQHFGDGTRLSIL.